This T cell receptor beta chain was captured in a study of beta chain features in type 1 diabetes (dated by TCRdb to 2016 to 2019). The study in broad terms: Mean age, gender distribution, total cell number and subset yield did not differ between patients and healthy donors. A total of 90 million to 130 million sorted cells were examined across all samples, and a strong correlation was observed between cell number per subset and RNA yield. Regulatory and stem cell-like memory subsets were isolated from only 8 patients and 8 healthy donors, whereas naive and central memory subsets came from all 28 donors. The study compared the TCRB repertoires of sorted circulating CD4+ T cell subsets in recently diagnosed type 1 diabetes patients with those in matched healthy donors. Points the paper makes about the study in general: Because cDNA was sequenced instead of genomic DNA, highly expressing activated cells could be over-represented, though the groups showed no difference in activation or CD3 levels. Only small numbers of individuals were included in the HLA sub-analyses, which left unresolved whether HLA type had any influence on TCRB rearrangement. In all four CD4+ subsets, TCRB CDR3 length was moderately but significantly shorter in type 1 diabetes patients. Naive, central memory and regulatory TCRB repertoires appeared to be more similar among patients than among healthy donors. Fewer insertions and more nucleotide deletions at VDJ recombination sites were observed in patients with type 1 diabetes, implying thymic rearrangement abnormalities. PCR may preferentially amplify shorter templates, but because patient and control samples were amplified and corrected together, any resulting skew would affect both groups equally.

A single peripheral blood draw of about 120 mL on average was collected from each donor into heparinised tubes. Naive, central memory, regulatory and stem cell-like memory CD4+ T cells were sorted on a BD FACSAria II using a panel including CD45RO, CCR7, CD25, CD127, CD95 and CD27. All sorted populations exceeded 95% purity. PBMCs were separated immediately by Lymphoprep density gradient centrifugation and were stained directly, without being cultured. So that batch effects would be minimized, each experiment stained and sorted samples in pairs, pairing one healthy donor with one patient. As concerns this clone: Its specific antigen is unknown. Per-nucleotide qualities are absent, and no much larger clonotype sits a single base away.

The High Capacity cDNA Reverse Transcription Kit was used to reverse transcribe all of the isolated RNA, meaning that expressed TCRB transcripts were what got sequenced. Deep immunoSEQ sequencing was performed on naive, central memory and regulatory T cell samples, with an average of roughly 3.6 million total reads per sample. Sorted cells were lysed in RLT buffer and RNA was extracted with DNase-treated RNeasy Micro or Mini kits, depending on cell number. To prevent cross-contamination, every cell subset was processed on its own, while patient and healthy donor samples were processed together. Using the immunoSEQ multiplex PCR, TCRB sequences were amplified from cDNA into 87-bp fragments spanning the CDR3 region. Sequencing of the amplicons was done on the Illumina HiSeq platform. The authors' pipeline ran thus. Synthetic template baselines were used to correct PCR bias computationally, reads within Hamming distance 2 were collapsed together, and singletons that could not be merged were discarded. Reads were aligned against IMGT to assign V, D and J genes, CDR3 length and insertions or deletions at six rearrangement sites. Clonotype counts were normalized to sorted cell number within each subset before computing true diversity and Gini coefficients with the tcR R package. Repertoire sharing was quantified using the overlap coefficient calculated on TCRB nucleotide sequences. As a proxy for the pre-selection repertoire, out-of-frame TCRB sequences from naive cells were analyzed. Here the immuneACCESS table is served through TCRdb, limited to in-frame sequences with V and J called. Missing clones are a known gap in these copies; in checked studies unresolved V genes cover under half, and the rest lacks a known reason. That table is the source of V, J and clone size, and D and trimming were worked out from the DNA. Recorded for this sample are about 340,000 clones; 13% of them occurred a single time. The top ten constitute about 0.016% of the sample.

V is reduced by 4 bases and J by 1 base, leaving a spacing of 2 bases between them. Taken from cysteine to phenylalanine, the CDR3 has 11 residues. Only the CDR3 region is kept as DNA, spanning 33 bases read in frame from base 1. Looking up the germline V gene (reference sequence) yields CDR1 DFQATT and CDR2 SNEGSKA. The sample consisted of naive CD4+ T cells from blood. This specimen's cell subset or site label, per the study, means: true naive CD4+ T cells. This clonotype was obtained from a woman between 18 and 29 years old with type 1 diabetes. The V gene is TRBV20-1 and the J gene is TRBJ1-5; there is no confident call for the D gene. This receptor has the CDR3 CSATSNQPQHF. The DNA sequence is TGCAGTGCTACAAGCAATCAGCCCCAGCATTTT.